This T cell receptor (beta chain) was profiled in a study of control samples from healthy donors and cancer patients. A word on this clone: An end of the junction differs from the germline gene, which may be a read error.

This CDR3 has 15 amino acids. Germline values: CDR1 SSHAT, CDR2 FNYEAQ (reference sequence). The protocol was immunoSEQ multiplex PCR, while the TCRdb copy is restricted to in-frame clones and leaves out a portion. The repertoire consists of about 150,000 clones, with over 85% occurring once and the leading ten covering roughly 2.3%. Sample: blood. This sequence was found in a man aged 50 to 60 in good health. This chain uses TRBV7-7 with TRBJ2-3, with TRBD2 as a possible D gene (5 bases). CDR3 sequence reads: CASSLALGRSDTQYF. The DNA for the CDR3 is TGTGCTAGCAGCTTGGCCCTTGGGAGATCAGATACGCAGTATTTT.